This T cell receptor beta chain was captured by sequencing in a study of cytomegalovirus exposure and HLA in healthy donors. General study points: As was reported, the classifier diagnosed cytomegalovirus status with high specificity and sensitivity. In a later analysis, DRB1 alleles had the most associated TCRs; HLA-C alleles the fewest.

As concerns this clone: Its antigen is still unknown.

It was with 60 Vbeta and 13 Jbeta primers that the PCR ran. Data came from immunoSEQ multiplex PCR; TCRdb stores just in-frame clones and leaves some out. This listing includes tens of thousands of clones. Germline CDR1 is MNHEY and CDR2 is SMNVEV (reference sequence). V lost 5 bases, J lost 11 bases, and 11 bases stayed unmatched. The CDR3 covers 14 residues. The sequenced material came from PBMCs. The receptor was derived from a woman in her twenties or thirties in good health and CMV-seronegative. The rearrangement joins TRBV27 to TRBJ2-4; TRBD2 matches at 8 bases. In DNA, the CDR3 is TGTGCCAGCAGTCTCCGGGGGGGGTCCAACGTTCAGTACTTC. This sequence encodes CASSLRGGSNVQYF.